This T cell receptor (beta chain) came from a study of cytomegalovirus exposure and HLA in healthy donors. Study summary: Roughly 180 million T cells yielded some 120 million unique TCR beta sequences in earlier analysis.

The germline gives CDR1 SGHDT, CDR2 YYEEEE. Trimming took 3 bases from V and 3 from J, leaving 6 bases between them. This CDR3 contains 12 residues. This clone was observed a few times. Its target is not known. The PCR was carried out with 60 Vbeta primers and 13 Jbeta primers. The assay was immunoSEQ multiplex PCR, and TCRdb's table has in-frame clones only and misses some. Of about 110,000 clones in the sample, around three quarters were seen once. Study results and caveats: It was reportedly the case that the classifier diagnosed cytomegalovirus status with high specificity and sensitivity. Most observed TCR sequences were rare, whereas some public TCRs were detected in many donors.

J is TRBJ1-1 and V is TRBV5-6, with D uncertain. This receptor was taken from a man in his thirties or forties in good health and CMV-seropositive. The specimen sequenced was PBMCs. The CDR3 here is CASSYQDTEAFF. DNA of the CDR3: TGTGCCAGCAGCTACCAGGACACTGAAGCTTTCTTT.